Sequencing of this T cell receptor beta chain was carried out in a study of blood T cell repertoires in COVID-19. About the study: Samples representing acute and convalescent COVID-19 were sourced from the United States, Italy and Spain. Sources were T cells, B-cell-depleted T cells, or PBMCs; the material itself was cDNA or gDNA.

This CDR3 spans 15 amino acids. From germline, CDR1 is LNHDA and CDR2 SQIVND (reference sequence). Trimming stripped 1 base from V and 4 bases from J, with 13 bases between. Assay: immunoSEQ multiplex PCR; the TCRdb copy retains only in-frame clones and omits some. The table lists fewer than 400,000 clones, less than 85% of them singletons. The participants were between roughly 18 and 100 years old and came from fewer than 25 US areas. A COVID-19 case was met by exposed participants within 2 weeks before study entry. This receptor was taken from a woman in her thirties who had been exposed to COVID-19. This chain connects TRBV19 to TRBJ2-5; D might be TRBD1 (6 bases). Material for sequencing was PBMCs or T cells enriched from blood (not recorded which). CDR3 coding DNA: TGTGCCAGTAGTATAGGGGGCACAGGGAGAGAGACCCAGTACTTC. Its protein product is CASSIGGTGRETQYF. Full variable domain (remainder filled in from reference TRBV19 and TRBJ2-5): DGGITQSPKYLFRKEGQNVTLSCEQNLNHDAMYWYRQDPGQGLRLIYYSQIVNDFQKGDIAEGYSVSREKKESFPLTVTSAQKNPTAFYLCASSIGGTGRETQYFGPGTRLLVL.